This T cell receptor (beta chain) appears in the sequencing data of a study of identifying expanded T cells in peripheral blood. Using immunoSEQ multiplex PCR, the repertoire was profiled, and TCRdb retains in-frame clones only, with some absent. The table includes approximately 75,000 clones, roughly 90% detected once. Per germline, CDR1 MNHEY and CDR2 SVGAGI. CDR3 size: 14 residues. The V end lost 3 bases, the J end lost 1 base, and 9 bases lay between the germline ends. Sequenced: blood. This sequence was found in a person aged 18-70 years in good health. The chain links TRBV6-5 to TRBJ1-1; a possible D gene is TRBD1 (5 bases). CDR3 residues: CASSYRGKNTEAFF. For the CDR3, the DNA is TGTGCCAGCAGTTATCGGGGGAAGAACACTGAAGCTTTCTTT.